This T cell receptor (beta chain) came from a study of beta chain features in type 1 diabetes. Regarding the study as a whole: Type 1 diabetes patients had TCRB CDR3s that were shorter (moderately but significantly so) in all four CD4+ subsets.

V dropped 8 bases and J dropped 6 bases, with 20 bases sitting between them. Germline V lookup: CDR1 MNHEY, CDR2 SMNVEV (reference sequence). The CDR3 extends over 14 amino acids. A single heparinised blood sample, averaging approximately 116 mL, was obtained per donor. Via CD45RO/CCR7/CD25/CD127/CD95/CD27, cells of the CD4+ naive, central memory, regulatory and stem cell-like memory subsets were sorted. Sequenced material consisted of expressed TCRB transcripts (all of the isolated RNA was reverse transcribed). Using immunoSEQ multiplex PCR, the repertoire was profiled, and TCRdb retains in-frame clones only, with some absent. This sample yields more than 250,000 clones, of which roughly a quarter are seen a single time; about 0.011% belongs to the top ten. Note on this clone: Its specificity is unknown.

The V and J genes are TRBV27 and TRBJ2-7; no firm D call. The receptor was derived from a woman in her 30s with type 1 diabetes. Sequencing was carried out using naive CD4+ T cells from blood. The CDR3 bases are TGTGCCAGCCGCAATACAGACGTCGTTGGCGAGCAGTACTTC. This encodes CASRNTDVVGEQYF.